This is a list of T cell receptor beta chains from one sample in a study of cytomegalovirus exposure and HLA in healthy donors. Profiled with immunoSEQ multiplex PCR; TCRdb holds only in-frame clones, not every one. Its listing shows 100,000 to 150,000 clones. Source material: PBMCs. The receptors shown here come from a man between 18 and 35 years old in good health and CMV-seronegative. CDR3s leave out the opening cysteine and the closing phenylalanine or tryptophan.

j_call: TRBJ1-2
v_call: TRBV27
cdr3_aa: ASSLSRGRGYT

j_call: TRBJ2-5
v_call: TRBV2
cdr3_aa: ASSERVKETQY

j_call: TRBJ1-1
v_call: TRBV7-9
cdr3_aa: ASSVRGALPGQGGTEAF

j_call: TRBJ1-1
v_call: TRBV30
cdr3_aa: AWSQGTGLNTEAF

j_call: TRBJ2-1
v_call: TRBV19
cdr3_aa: ASSRSGTSGDNEQF

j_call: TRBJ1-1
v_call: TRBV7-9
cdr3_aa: ASSAPGEGPGSTEAF

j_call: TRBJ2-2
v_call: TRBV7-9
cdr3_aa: ASSSSGGSNTGELF

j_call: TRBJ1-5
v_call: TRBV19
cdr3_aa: ASSILVGQVPLIAGQPQH

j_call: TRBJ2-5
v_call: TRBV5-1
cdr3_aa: ASSPGLAGQETQY

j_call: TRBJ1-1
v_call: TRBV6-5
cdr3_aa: ASSLQGMNTEAF

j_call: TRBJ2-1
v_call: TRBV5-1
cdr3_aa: ASRLAGGGYEQF

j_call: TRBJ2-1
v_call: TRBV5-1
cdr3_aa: ASRAGTGSYNEQF

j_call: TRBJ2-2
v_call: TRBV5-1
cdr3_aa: ASSLAASGGELF

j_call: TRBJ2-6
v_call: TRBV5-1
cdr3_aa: ASSKGAIGANVLT